This TCR beta chain was documented in a study of T cells in Graves' hyperthyroidism and ophthalmopathy. Study outcomes and limitations: Within blood appeared most thyroid clonotypes that had expanded above 0.001.

The investigators amplified TCR beta CDR3 regions from RNA transcripts. RT-PCR in the first round (using the HTBI primer set) targeted the TCR CDR3. In TCRdb, the multiplex PCR reads were re-called with MiXCR into one record per CDR3 protein. The sample consists of a few hundred thousand distinct CDR3 sequences, under 15% of them appearing once. The CDR3 has 11 amino acids. The germline V gene has CDR1 KGHDR and CDR2 SFDVKD. Trimming at V came to 9 bases and at J to 4 bases, leaving 0 bases not matched to a gene. On this clonotype itself: Its target is not known. A much larger clone differs from this one at a single base, so this may be a read error.

Disease duration under 2 months; hyperthyroidism patients were aged 18 to 65. Uncontrolled infection, other autoimmune disease, pregnancy or lactation disqualified patients from enrolment. The PBMCs had their origin in roughly 9.8 ml of fresh peripheral blood. This sequence originates from a woman aged 18-29 years with Graves' hyperthyroidism. The sequencing sample was made of blood. The chain combines TRBV24-1 with TRBJ1-2; the match to TRBD1 covers 8 bases. The CDR3 loop is CATGTGYGYTF. The CDR3 DNA is TGTGCCACCGGGACAGGCTATGGCTACACCTTC.